The present T cell receptor beta chain was sequenced within a study of T-cell memory formation after mild COVID-19. This clonotype has a handful of counts. With 5 bases removed from V and 8 bases from J, the gap between germline ends came to 15 bases. Germline CDR1 and CDR2: SEHNR and FQNEAQ (reference sequence). CDR3 size: 13 residues. From 5'RACE with constant-segment primers came TCR alpha and TCR beta cDNA libraries that carried sample barcodes and UMIs. TCRdb reprocessed the 5' RACE reads via MiXCR and lists one record per CDR3 protein. Of hundreds of thousands of distinct CDR3 sequences detected, more than 15% appear once; the ten largest clones hold 12%.

Sequenced sample: PBMCs or a T cell subset sorted from them (not recorded which). This receptor was obtained from an adult woman who had mild COVID-19 (a few samples of this study predate the infection). Cell type and time point are not known. The chain is built from TRBV7-9 and TRBJ1-1, with D unresolved. The CDR3 DNA is TGTGCCAGCAGCGGAGAATGGACGGGAGAAGCTTTCTTT. This sequence encodes CASSGEWTGEAFF.